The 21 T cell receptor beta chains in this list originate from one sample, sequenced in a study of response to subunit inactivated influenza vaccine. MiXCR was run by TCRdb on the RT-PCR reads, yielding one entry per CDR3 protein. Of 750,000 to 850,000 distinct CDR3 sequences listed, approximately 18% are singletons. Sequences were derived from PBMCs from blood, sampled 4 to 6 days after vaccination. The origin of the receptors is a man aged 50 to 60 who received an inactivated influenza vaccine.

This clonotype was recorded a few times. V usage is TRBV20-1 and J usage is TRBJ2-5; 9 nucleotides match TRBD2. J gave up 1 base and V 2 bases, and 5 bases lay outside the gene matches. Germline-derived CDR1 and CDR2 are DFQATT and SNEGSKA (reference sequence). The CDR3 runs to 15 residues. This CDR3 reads CSARPGLAVQETQYF. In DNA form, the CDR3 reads TGCAGTGCTAGACCGGGACTAGCAGTCCAAGAGACCCAGTACTTC.

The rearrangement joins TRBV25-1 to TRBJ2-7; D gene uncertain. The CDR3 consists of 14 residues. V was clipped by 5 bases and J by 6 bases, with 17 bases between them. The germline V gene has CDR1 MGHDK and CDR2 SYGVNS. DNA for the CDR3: TGTGCCAGCAGTAGCCATCGTCTGTCTTCCGAGCAGTACTTC. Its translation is CASSSHRLSSEQYF.

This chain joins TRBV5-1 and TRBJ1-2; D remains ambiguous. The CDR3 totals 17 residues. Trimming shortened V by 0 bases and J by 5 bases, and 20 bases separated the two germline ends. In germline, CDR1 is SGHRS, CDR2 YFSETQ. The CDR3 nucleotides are TGCGCCAGCAGCTTGGGTGCTGCGTCCCTCGGATGGTATGGCTACACCTTC. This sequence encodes CASSLGAASLGWYGYTF.

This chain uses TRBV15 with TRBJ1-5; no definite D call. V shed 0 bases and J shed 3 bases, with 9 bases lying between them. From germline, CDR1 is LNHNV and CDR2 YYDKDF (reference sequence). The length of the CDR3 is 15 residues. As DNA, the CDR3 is TGTGCCACCAGCAGAGATATGCAGGACAATCAGCCCCAGCATTTT. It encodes CATSRDMQDNQPQHF.

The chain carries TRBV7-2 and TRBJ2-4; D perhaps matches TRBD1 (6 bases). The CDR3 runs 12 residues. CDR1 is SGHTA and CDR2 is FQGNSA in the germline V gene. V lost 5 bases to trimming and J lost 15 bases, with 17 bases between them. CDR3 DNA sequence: TGTGCCAGCAGCCAATCTACAGGGTACAGGTACTTC. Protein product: CASSQSTGYRYF.

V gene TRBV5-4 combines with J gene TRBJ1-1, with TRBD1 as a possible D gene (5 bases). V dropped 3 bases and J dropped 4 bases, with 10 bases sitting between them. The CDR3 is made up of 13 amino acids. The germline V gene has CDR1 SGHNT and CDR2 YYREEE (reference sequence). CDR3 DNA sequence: TGTGCCAGCAGCTCCGGACATGTCACTGAAGCTTTCTTT. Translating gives CASSSGHVTEAFF. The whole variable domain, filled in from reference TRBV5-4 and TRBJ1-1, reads ETGVTQSPTHLIKTRGQQVTLRCSSQSGHNTVSWYQQALGQGPQFIFQYYREEENGRGNFPPRFSGLQFPNYSSELNVNALELDDSALYLCASSSGHVTEAFFGQGTRLTVV.

This chain's CDR3 is CASSQYIGRTGELFF. The CDR3 DNA reads as TGTGCCAGCAGCCAATACATAGGGCGTACCGGGGAGCTGTTTTTT. The chain links TRBV3-1 to TRBJ2-2; D is uncertain. The germline V and J ends were trimmed by 2 bases and 5 bases, with 12 bases remaining between them. CDR1 and CDR2 from the germline V gene are LGHDT and YNNKEL (reference sequence). This CDR3 is 15 amino acids long.

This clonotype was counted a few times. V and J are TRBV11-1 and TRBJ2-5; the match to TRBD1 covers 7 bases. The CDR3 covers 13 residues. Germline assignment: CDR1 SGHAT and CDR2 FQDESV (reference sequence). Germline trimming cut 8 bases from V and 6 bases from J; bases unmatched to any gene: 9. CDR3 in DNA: TGTGCCAGCCTACGGCCAGGGGGAAAGACCCAGTACTTC. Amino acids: CASLRPGGKTQYF.

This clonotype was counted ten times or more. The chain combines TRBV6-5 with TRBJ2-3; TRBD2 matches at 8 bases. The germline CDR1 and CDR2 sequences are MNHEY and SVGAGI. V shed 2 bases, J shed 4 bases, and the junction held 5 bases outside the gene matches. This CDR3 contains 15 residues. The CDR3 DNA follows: TGTGCCAGCAGTTACAGCGGGGGCTTCGCAGATACGCAGTATTTT. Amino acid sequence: CASSYSGGFADTQYF.

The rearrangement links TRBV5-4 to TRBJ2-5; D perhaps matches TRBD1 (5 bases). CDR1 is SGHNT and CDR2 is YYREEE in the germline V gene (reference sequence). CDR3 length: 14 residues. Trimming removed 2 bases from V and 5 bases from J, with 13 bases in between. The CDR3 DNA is TGTGCCAGCAGCTTCCCCCGACAGCGCGAGACCCAGTACTTC. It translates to CASSFPRQRETQYF.

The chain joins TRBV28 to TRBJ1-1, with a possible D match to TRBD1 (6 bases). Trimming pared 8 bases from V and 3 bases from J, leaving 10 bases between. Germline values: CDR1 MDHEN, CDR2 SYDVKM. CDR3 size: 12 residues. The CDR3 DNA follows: TGTGCCAGCGGAGGGGGATACACTGAAGCTTTCTTT. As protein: CASGGGYTEAFF.

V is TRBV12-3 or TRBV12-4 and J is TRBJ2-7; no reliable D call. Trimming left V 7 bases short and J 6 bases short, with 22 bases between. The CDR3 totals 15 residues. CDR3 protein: CASTSTRLFQSEQYF. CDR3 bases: TGTGCCAGCACCTCTACGAGACTCTTTCAGAGCGAGCAGTACTTC.

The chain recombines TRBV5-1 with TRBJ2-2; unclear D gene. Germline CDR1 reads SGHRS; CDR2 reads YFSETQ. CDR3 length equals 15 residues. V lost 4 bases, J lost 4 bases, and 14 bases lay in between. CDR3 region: CASSDVKGATGELFF. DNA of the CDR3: TGCGCCAGCAGCGATGTAAAAGGTGCCACCGGGGAGCTGTTTTTT.

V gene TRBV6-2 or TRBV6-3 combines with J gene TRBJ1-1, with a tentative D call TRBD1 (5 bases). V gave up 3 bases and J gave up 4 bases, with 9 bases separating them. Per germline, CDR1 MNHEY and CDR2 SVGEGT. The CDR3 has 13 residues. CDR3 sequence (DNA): TGTGCCAGCAGTTATTGGGGGAGCACTGAAGCTTTCTTT. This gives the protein CASSYWGSTEAFF.

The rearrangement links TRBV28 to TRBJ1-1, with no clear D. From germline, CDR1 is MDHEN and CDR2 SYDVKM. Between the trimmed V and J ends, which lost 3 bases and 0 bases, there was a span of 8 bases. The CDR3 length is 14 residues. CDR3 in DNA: TGTGCCAGCAGTTTTACCGCCATGAACACTGAAGCTTTCTTT. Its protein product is CASSFTAMNTEAFF.

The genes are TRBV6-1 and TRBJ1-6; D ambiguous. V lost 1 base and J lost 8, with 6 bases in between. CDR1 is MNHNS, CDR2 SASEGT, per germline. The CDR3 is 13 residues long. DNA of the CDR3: TGTGCCAGCAGTGAAGGGATAGATTCACCCCTCCACTTT. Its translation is CASSEGIDSPLHF.

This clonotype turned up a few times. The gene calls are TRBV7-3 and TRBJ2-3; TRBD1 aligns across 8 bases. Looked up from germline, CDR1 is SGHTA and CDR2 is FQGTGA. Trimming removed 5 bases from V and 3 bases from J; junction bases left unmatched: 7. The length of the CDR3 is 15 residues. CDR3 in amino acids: CASSRTGMETDTQYF. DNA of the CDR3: TGTGCCAGCAGCCGGACAGGGATGGAGACAGATACGCAGTATTTT.

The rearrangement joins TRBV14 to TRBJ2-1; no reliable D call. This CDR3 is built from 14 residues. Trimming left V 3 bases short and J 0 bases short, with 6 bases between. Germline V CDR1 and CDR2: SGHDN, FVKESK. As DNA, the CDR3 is TGTGCCAGCAGCCATGCGTCCTCCTACAATGAGCAGTTCTTC. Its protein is CASSHASSYNEQFF. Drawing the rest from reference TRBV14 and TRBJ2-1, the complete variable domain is EAGVTQFPSHSVIEKGQTVTLRCDPISGHDNLYWYRRVMGKEIKFLLHFVKESKQDESGMPNNRFLAERTGGTYSTLKVQPAELEDSGVYFCASSHASSYNEQFFGPGTRLTVL.

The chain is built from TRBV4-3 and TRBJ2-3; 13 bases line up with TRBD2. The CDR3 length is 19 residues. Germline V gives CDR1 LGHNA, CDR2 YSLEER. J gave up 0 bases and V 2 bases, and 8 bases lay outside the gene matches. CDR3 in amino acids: CASSQPGLAGFSSTDTQYF. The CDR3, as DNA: TGCGCCAGCAGCCAACCGGGACTAGCGGGGTTTTCTAGCACAGATACGCAGTATTTT.

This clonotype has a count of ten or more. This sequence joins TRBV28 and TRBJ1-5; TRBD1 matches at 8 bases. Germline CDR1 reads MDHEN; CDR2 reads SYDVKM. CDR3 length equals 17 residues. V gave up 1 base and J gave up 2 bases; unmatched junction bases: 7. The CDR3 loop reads CASSLLRTGTGNQPQHF. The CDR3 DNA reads TGTGCCAGCAGTTTATTAAGGACAGGGACGGGCAATCAGCCCCAGCATTTT.

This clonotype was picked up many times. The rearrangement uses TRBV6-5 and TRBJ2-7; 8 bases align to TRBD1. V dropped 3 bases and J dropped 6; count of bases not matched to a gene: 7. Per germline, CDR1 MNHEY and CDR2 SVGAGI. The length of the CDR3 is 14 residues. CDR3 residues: CASSYTGGSSEQYF. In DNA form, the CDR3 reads TGTGCCAGCAGTTATACAGGGGGGTCTTCCGAGCAGTACTTC.